This entry lists 2 T cell receptor beta chains sequenced from one sample in a study of shared clonotypes between healthy human individuals. Sequencing was performed with immunoSEQ multiplex PCR; in TCRdb, only in-frame clones are kept and a portion is missing. The sample shows over 400,000 clones, 90% to 96% of them seen only once. Sequencing used naive CD4+ T cells sorted from blood. Subset here: CD45RA+ positively selected. The receptors were sampled from a woman aged 25 to 45 in good health.

V and J are TRBV7-8 and TRBJ1-6; the D gene is possibly TRBD1 (5 bases). The CDR3 totals 14 residues. V dropped 0 bases and J dropped 9 bases, with 9 bases sitting between them. Germline-derived CDR1 and CDR2 are SGHVS and FQNEAQ. CDR3 amino acids: CASSLAGRASPLHF. CDR3 in DNA: TGTGCCAGCAGCTTAGCCGGCAGGGCTTCACCCCTCCACTTT. The whole variable domain, filled in from reference TRBV7-8 and TRBJ1-6, reads GAGVSQSPRYKVAKRGQDVALRCDPISGHVSLFWYQQALGQGPEFLTYFQNEAQLDKSGLPSDRFFAERPEGSVSTLKIQRTQQEDSAVYLCASSLAGRASPLHFGNGTRLTVT.

CDR3 coding DNA: TGTGCCAGCAGCTTAGTGGCTAGCGGGAAGATAACCGGGGAGCTGTTTTTT. This codes for CASSLVASGKITGELFF. The genes are TRBV7-8 and TRBJ2-2; 9 nucleotides match TRBD2. The CDR3 runs to 17 residues. J lost 5 bases, V lost 1 base, and 8 bases had no gene match. CDR1 and CDR2 from the germline V gene are SGHVS and FQNEAQ.